This T cell receptor (beta chain) was sequenced in a study of immune heterogeneity within non-small cell lung tumors. Study-level results: Both recurring identical dominant CDR3 beta clonotypes and site-unique high-frequency clones were observed across tumor sites within a patient.

Multiplex PCR amplified TCR beta CDR3 with 32 V and 13 J primers. One entry per CDR3 protein results from TCRdb running MiXCR on the multiplex PCR reads. The sample shows 14,000 to 15,000 distinct CDR3 sequences, roughly 30% of them seen only once. A remark on this clonotype: The antigen is not known. One end of the junction does not line up with germline, which may come from a read error.

Bulk tumor gDNA, 600 ng per sample, served as the TCR template. Surgeons took several biopsies per primary tumor, spaced far apart, during surgery. Enrolled individuals presented with untreated, newly diagnosed non-small cell lung cancer and received curative surgery. This TCR was recovered from a man aged 35-49 years with non-small cell lung cancer. The sample was lung tumor tissue.

CDR3 residues: CAGSRLSGGSEYEQYF. As DNA, the CDR3 is TGCGCCGGCAGCCGGCTTAGCGGGGGCTCGGAGTACGAGCAGTACTTC. The rearrangement joins TRBV4-1 to TRBJ2-7; 9 bases agree with TRBD2. The CDR3 consists of 16 residues. Per the germline V gene, CDR1 is MGHRA and CDR2 is YSYEKL.